A single TCR beta chain is shown here with its context. Its antigen remains unidentified. Expressed TCRB transcripts were sequenced after all isolated RNA was converted to cDNA. Profiled with immunoSEQ multiplex PCR; TCRdb holds only in-frame clones, not every one. The sample contains some 350,000 clones, over 9% of which appear only once. The length of the CDR3 is 13 residues. V was clipped by 4 bases and J by 3 bases, with 10 bases between them. Germline lookup yields CDR1 MNHNS and CDR2 SASEGT. Sorting with CD45RO/CCR7/CD25/CD127/CD95/CD27 yielded naive, central memory, regulatory and stem-like memory CD4+ cells. This record comes from a study of beta chain features in type 1 diabetes. Study-level information: Regarding age, gender and cell yields, patients proved similar to healthy donors. Across all samples, fewer than 120,000,000 sorted cells were examined.

Study findings and constraints: Across patients, naive, central memory and Treg TCRB repertoires exhibited apparently greater similarity than was observed across healthy donors. Within each of all four CD4+ subsets, Type 1 diabetes patients had TCRB CDR3s that were moderately but significantly shorter.

This sequence was found in a man aged 25-45 years with type 1 diabetes. This rearrangement joins TRBV6-1 to TRBJ2-7; D tentatively reads TRBD1 or TRBD2 (6 bases each). The sequencing sample was made of central memory CD4+ T cells from blood. Written as DNA, the CDR3 is TGTGCCAGCAGTGGAGGGGGACTCTACGAGCAGTACTTC. This gives the protein CASSGGGLYEQYF.